This TCR beta chain appears in the sequencing data of a study of T cell responses to AZD1222 COVID-19 vaccine. The protocol was immunoSEQ multiplex PCR, while the TCRdb copy is restricted to in-frame clones and leaves out a portion. The repertoire holds over 100,000 clones, with 70% to 90% as singletons. This clone has only one observation. The sequence came from an adult in good health. The sample was peripheral blood, taken on day 0 of AZD1222 vaccination.

The CDR3 bases are TGTGCCAGCAGCGTAGTACAGGGCACTGAAGCTTTCTTT. The encoded protein is CASSVVQGTEAFF. The chain has TRBV9 and TRBJ1-1; possibly TRBD1 for D (6 bases). The CDR3 length is 13 residues. Per germline, CDR1 SGDLS and CDR2 YYNGEE. V was pared by 0 bases and J by 4 bases, with 7 bases between.